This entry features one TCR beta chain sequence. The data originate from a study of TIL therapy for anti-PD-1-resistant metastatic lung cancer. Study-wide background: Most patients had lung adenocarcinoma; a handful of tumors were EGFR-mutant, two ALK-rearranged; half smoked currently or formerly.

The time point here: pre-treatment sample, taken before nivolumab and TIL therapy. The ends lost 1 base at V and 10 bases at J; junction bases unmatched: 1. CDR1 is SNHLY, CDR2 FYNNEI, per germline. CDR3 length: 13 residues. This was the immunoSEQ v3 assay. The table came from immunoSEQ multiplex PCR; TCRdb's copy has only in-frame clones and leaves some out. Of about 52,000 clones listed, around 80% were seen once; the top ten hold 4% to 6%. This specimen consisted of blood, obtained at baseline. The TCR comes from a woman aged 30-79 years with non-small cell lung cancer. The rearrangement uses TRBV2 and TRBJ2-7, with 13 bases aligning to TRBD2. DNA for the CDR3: TGTGCCAGCAGTGAAGGGACTAGCGGGAGTCAGTACTTC. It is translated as CASSEGTSGSQYF. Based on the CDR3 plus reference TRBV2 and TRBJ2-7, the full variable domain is EPEVTQTPSHQVTQMGQEVILRCVPISNHLYFYWYRQILGQKVEFLVSFYNNEISEKSEIFDDQFSVERPDGSNFTLKIRSTKLEDSAMYFCASSEGTSGSQYFGPGTRLTVT.